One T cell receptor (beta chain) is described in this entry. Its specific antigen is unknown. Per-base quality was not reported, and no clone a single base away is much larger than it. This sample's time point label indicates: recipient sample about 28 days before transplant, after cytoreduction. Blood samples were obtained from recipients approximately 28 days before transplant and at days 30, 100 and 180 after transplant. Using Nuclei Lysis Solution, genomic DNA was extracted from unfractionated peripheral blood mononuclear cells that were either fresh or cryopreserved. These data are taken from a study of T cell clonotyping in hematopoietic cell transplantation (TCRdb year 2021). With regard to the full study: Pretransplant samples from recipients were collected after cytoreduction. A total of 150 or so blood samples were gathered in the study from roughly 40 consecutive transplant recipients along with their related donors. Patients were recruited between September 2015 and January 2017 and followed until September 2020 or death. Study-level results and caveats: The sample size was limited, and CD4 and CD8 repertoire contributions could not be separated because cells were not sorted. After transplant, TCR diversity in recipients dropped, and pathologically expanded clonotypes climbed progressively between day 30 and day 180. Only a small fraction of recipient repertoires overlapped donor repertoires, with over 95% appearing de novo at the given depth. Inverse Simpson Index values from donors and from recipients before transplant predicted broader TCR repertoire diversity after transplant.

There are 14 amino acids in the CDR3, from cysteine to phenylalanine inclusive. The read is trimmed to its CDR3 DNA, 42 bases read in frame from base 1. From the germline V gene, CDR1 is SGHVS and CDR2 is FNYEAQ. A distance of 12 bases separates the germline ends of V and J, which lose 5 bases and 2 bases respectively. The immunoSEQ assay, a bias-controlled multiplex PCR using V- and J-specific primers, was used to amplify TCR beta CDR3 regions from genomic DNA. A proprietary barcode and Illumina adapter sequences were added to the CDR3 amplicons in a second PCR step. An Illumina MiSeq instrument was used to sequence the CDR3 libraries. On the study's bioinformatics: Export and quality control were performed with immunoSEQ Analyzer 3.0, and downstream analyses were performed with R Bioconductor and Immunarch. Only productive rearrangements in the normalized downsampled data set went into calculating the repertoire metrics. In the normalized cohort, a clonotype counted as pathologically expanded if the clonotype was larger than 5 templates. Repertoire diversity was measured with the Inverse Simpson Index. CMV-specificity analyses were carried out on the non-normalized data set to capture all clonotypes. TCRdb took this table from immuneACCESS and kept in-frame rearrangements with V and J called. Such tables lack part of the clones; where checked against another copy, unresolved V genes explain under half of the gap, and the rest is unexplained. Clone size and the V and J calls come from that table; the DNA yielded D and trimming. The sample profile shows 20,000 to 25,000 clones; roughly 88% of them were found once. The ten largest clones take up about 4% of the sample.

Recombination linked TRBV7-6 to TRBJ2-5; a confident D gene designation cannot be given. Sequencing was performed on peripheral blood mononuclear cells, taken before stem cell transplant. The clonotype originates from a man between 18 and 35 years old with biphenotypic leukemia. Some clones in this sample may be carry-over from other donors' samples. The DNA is TGTGCCAGCAGCCCCGTGAGGATTCAAGAGACCCAGTACTTC. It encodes CASSPVRIQETQYF.